The 32 T cell receptor beta chains below were found in one sample sequenced in a study of cytomegalovirus exposure and HLA in healthy donors. Use of 60 Vbeta and 13 Jbeta primers characterized the PCR. Produced via immunoSEQ multiplex PCR; TCRdb's table is partial and in-frame only. This sample has a few hundred thousand clones; around 80% occur once, and the top ten carry around 0.33%. Sequencing was done on a sample of PBMCs. These receptors were collected from a girl aged 2 to 10 in good health and CMV-seronegative.

The chain employs TRBV7-9 and TRBJ2-7, with TRBD1 matching over 8 bases. This CDR3 comprises 16 residues. Germline CDR1 SEHNR, CDR2 FQNEAQ (reference sequence). Trimming removed 1 base from V and 4 bases from J; junction bases left unmatched: 9. The CDR3 spells CASSLVTGDFPYEQYF. CDR3 nucleotides: TGTGCCAGCAGCTTAGTGACAGGGGACTTCCCGTACGAGCAGTACTTC.

The CDR3 nucleotides read TGTGCCAGCAGAACGGGGGGCGCTTACACTGAAGCTTTCTTT. Its translation is CASRTGGAYTEAFF. This chain joins TRBV6-6 and TRBJ1-1, with a possible D match to TRBD1 (6 bases). The CDR3 has 14 amino acids. V shed 6 bases and J shed 3 bases, with 14 bases lying between them. CDR1 is MNHNY, CDR2 SVGAGI, per germline (reference sequence).

The chain couples TRBV5-1 to TRBJ2-2; TRBD2 matches at 7 bases. CDR1 is SGHRS and CDR2 is YFSETQ in the germline V gene. The V and J ends lost 7 bases and 3 bases, in that order; junction bases with no gene match: 12. The CDR3 is made up of 16 amino acids. The CDR3 coding sequence is TGCGCCAGCGGGGCTGCGAAGGCGGGGGACACCGGGGAGCTGTTTTTT. Residues: CASGAAKAGDTGELFF.

The chain links TRBV7-8 to TRBJ2-5; a weak D match, TRBD1 (6 bases). This CDR3 contains 18 residues. The V end lost 1 base, the J end lost 5 bases, and 23 bases lay between the germline ends. From germline, CDR1 is SGHVS and CDR2 FQNEAQ. Written as DNA, the CDR3 is TGTGCCAGCAGCTTAGAGAGCCAGGGGTTTAATCGTAGGGAGACCCAGTACTTC. Its protein product is CASSLESQGFNRRETQYF.

The CDR3 spells CASSNQGSQPQHF. DNA for the CDR3: TGTGCCAGTAGCAATCAGGGGAGCCAGCCCCAGCATTTT. The rearrangement joins TRBV19 to TRBJ1-5, with a weak D call TRBD1 (6 bases). This CDR3 has 13 amino acids. From germline, CDR1 is LNHDA and CDR2 SQIVND (reference sequence). The V end lost 6 bases, the J end lost 7 bases, and 13 bases lay between the germline ends.

The V call is TRBV6-1, the J call TRBJ1-1; D unresolved. Germline-derived CDR1 and CDR2 are MNHNS and SASEGT. CDR3 length equals 15 residues. The V and J ends lost 4 bases and 5 bases respectively, with 17 bases between them. As DNA, the CDR3 is TGTGCCAGCAGTGGGGTGCTAGGAACGCATACTGAAGCTTTCTTT. It is translated as CASSGVLGTHTEAFF.

This clone has a single count. The chain recombines TRBV6-5 with TRBJ2-1, with 10 bases that match TRBD1. The CDR3 consists of 12 residues. V lost 6 bases to trimming and J lost 8 bases; unmatched junction nucleotides: 1. Germline-derived CDR1 and CDR2 are MNHEY and SVGAGI. This CDR3 is CASSGTGDEQFF. CDR3 nucleotides: TGTGCCAGCAGCGGGACAGGGGATGAGCAGTTCTTC.

The chain recombines TRBV2 with TRBJ2-6, with no clear D. Germline CDR1 is SNHLY and CDR2 is FYNNEI. The CDR3 is 17 amino acids. V shed 5 bases and J shed 3 bases, with 17 bases lying between them. The CDR3: CASSHRPNRGGANVLTF. DNA of the CDR3: TGTGCCAGCAGTCACCGTCCAAACCGCGGTGGGGCCAACGTCCTGACTTTC.

The CDR3 coding sequence is TGTGCCAGCCAGACTAGCGCCGACACCGGGGAGCTGTTTTTT. It codes for CASQTSADTGELFF. This rearrangement joins TRBV5-4 to TRBJ2-2, with TRBD2 identical over 8 bases. In germline, CDR1 is SGHNT, CDR2 YYREEE (reference sequence). This CDR3 region has 14 residues. The trim removed 7 bases at V and 3 bases at J, leaving 5 bases unmatched.

The chain carries TRBV10-1 and TRBJ2-1; 10 bases are a match to TRBD2. V gave up 6 bases and J gave up 8 bases; unmatched junction bases: 19. In germline, CDR1 is WNHNN, CDR2 SYGVQD (reference sequence). The CDR3 is 18 amino acids. The CDR3: CASSQGLAGEVGWYEQFF. In DNA form, the CDR3 reads TGCGCCAGCAGCCAGGGTCTAGCGGGAGAGGTCGGGTGGTATGAGCAGTTCTTC.

Concerning this clone: An end of the junction differs from the germline gene, which may be a read error. The chain joins TRBV11-2 to TRBJ2-1; 12 bases align to TRBD2. Germline V gives CDR1 SGHAT, CDR2 FQNNGV. The CDR3 loop spans 16 amino acids. CDR3 amino acids: CASSLDLAGGKDEQFF. The CDR3 DNA follows: TGTGCCAGCAGCCTAGACCTAGCGGGAGGGAAAGATGAGCAGTTCTTC.

CDR3 sequence reads: CASSDTQLKLFF. For the CDR3, the DNA is TGTGCCAGCAGTGATACACAGCTCAAACTGTTTTTT. The rearrangement joins TRBV2 to TRBJ1-4; D gene unclear. V lost 3 bases and J 11 bases, leaving 10 bases between the germline ends. Germline V gives CDR1 SNHLY, CDR2 FYNNEI. This CDR3 region has 12 residues.

CDR3 amino acids: CASSSGDRYNEQFF. CDR3 sequence (DNA): TGTGCCAGCAGTAGCGGGGATAGATACAATGAGCAGTTCTTC. This chain links TRBV28 with TRBJ2-1, with 7 positions matching TRBD2. Germline V lookup: CDR1 MDHEN, CDR2 SYDVKM. V lost 5 bases to trimming and J lost 4 bases; unmatched junction nucleotides: 5. There are 14 residues in the CDR3.

The gene calls are TRBV30 and TRBJ1-4; the match to TRBD1 covers 9 bases. V shed 5 bases, J shed 8 bases, and the junction held 6 bases outside the gene matches. This CDR3 has 13 residues. CDR1 and CDR2 (germline): GTSNPN, SVGIG (reference sequence). The CDR3 loop reads CAWGTGSREKLFF. The CDR3, as DNA: TGTGCCTGGGGGACAGGGAGTCGGGAAAAACTGTTTTTT.

The chain carries TRBV5-6 and TRBJ2-7; maybe TRBD2 (6 bases). The CDR3 is 13 residues long. Trimming removed 4 bases at V and 7 bases at J, with 15 bases between. Per germline, CDR1 SGHDT and CDR2 YYEEEE. The CDR3 sequence is CASSPGTSPEQYF. The CDR3 DNA reads as TGTGCCAGCAGCCCTGGGACTTCACCTGAGCAGTACTTC.

This sequence joins TRBV30 and TRBJ1-4, with TRBD1 matching 7 bases. The CDR3 loop spans 15 amino acids. V trimming: 3 bases; J trimming: 4 bases; junction bases outside the gene matches: 8. Per germline, CDR1 GTSNPN and CDR2 SVGIG (reference sequence). The CDR3 here is CAWRGGGGINEKLFF. The DNA of the CDR3 is TGTGCCTGGAGAGGAGGGGGCGGAATTAATGAAAAACTGTTTTTT.

This chain links TRBV7-3 with TRBJ2-2, with 8 bases lining up with TRBD2. V lost 4 bases, J lost 3 bases, and 4 bases stayed unmatched. CDR3 length: 15 residues. Per the germline V gene, CDR1 is SGHTA and CDR2 is FQGTGA. CDR3 region: CASSSFSGDTGELFF. As DNA, the CDR3 is TGTGCCAGCAGCTCCTTTAGCGGGGACACCGGGGAGCTGTTTTTT. The whole variable domain, remainder taken from reference TRBV7-3 and TRBJ2-2, is GAGVSQTPSNKVTEKGKYVELRCDPISGHTALYWYRQSLGQGPEFLIYFQGTGAADDSGLPNDRFFAVRPEGSVSTLKIQRTERGDSAVYLCASSSFSGDTGELFFGEGSRLTVL.

This chain uses TRBV4-1 with TRBJ2-2; 8 bases fit TRBD2. Germline V gene sequence: CDR1 MGHRA, CDR2 YSYEKL. The CDR3 length is 19 residues. V lost 3 bases to trimming and J lost 3 bases; unmatched junction nucleotides: 15. Written as DNA, the CDR3 is TGCGCCAGCAGCCAGGTCTTGGCGGGGGGCCCTTTTGACACCGGGGAGCTGTTTTTT. Translation: CASSQVLAGGPFDTGELFF.

This clone was seen only a few times. The rearrangement links TRBV7-9 to TRBJ1-1; tentatively, D is TRBD1 (5 bases). Trimming shortened V by 5 bases and J by 4 bases, and 14 bases separated the two germline ends. The CDR3 contains 14 residues. CDR1 and CDR2 from the germline V gene are SEHNR and FQNEAQ (reference sequence). CDR3 amino acids: CASSLVTGGTEAFF. In DNA form, the CDR3 reads TGTGCCAGCAGCCTAGTGACGGGGGGCACTGAAGCTTTCTTT.

CDR3 nucleotide sequence: TGTGCCATCAGTTCGCTAGTGCAAGAGACCCAGTACTTC. Its translation: CAISSLVQETQYF. The V gene is TRBV10-3, the J gene TRBJ2-5, with no clear D. V was clipped by 5 bases and J by 2 bases, with 9 bases between them. Looked up from germline, CDR1 is ENHRY and CDR2 is SYGVKD. The CDR3 spans 13 residues.

V usage is TRBV7-2 and J usage is TRBJ1-6, with D possibly matching TRBD1 (6 bases). Between the trimmed V and J ends, which lost 5 bases and 7 bases, there was a span of 21 bases. The germline V gene encodes CDR1 SGHTA and CDR2 FQGNSA. The CDR3 loop spans 17 amino acids. This chain's CDR3 is CASSQGRGNGGNSPLHF. The CDR3 bases are TGTGCCAGCAGCCAGGGTAGGGGGAATGGGGGAAATTCACCCCTCCACTTT.

The chain couples TRBV4-1 to TRBJ2-1; perhaps TRBD2 as D (7 bases). This CDR3 is built from 15 residues. Trimming cost V 1 base and J 9 bases, with 16 bases left between them. CDR1 and CDR2 from the germline V gene are MGHRA and YSYEKL. CDR3 in amino acids: CASSQGRWEGGEQFF. In DNA form, the CDR3 reads TGCGCCAGCAGCCAAGGGCGGTGGGAGGGGGGTGAGCAGTTCTTC.

The table lists this clone with a count of one. The chain carries TRBV19 and TRBJ1-1; perhaps TRBD1 as D (6 bases). This CDR3 contains 15 residues. With 6 bases removed from V and 0 bases from J, the gap between germline ends came to 14 bases. CDR1 LNHDA and CDR2 SQIVND come from the germline V gene (reference sequence). Here the CDR3 DNA reads TGTGCCAGTAGGCTGCGGGGGCCACTGAACACTGAAGCTTTCTTT. Protein sequence: CASRLRGPLNTEAFF.

The V call is TRBV10-3, the J call TRBJ2-2; 7 bases agree with TRBD2. The V and J ends lost 6 bases and 1 base, in that order; junction bases with no gene match: 5. Per germline, CDR1 ENHRY and CDR2 SYGVKD. CDR3 length equals 15 residues. The CDR3 protein is CAISGGNRNTGELFF. For the CDR3, the DNA is TGTGCCATCAGCGGGGGGAACAGGAACACCGGGGAGCTGTTTTTT.

This clone was counted a few times. V is TRBV5-4 and J is TRBJ1-1, with TRBD1 matching 8 bases. Per germline, CDR1 SGHNT and CDR2 YYREEE (reference sequence). Trimming removed 3 bases from V and 6 bases from J; junction bases left unmatched: 10. CDR3 size: 15 residues. CDR3 sequence reads: CASSSGQGGSPEAFF. The CDR3 DNA sequence: TGTGCCAGCAGCTCTGGACAGGGAGGTAGTCCTGAAGCTTTCTTT.

V usage is TRBV18 and J usage is TRBJ1-1, with 9 bases aligning to TRBD1. CDR1 is KGHSH and CDR2 is LQKENI in the germline V gene. This CDR3 contains 13 residues. V lost 5 bases to trimming and J lost 8 bases; unmatched junction nucleotides: 6. CDR3 residues: CASSRDRETEAFF. For the CDR3, the DNA is TGTGCCAGCTCAAGGGACAGGGAGACCGAAGCTTTCTTT.

This clone occurred once. CDR3 in DNA: TGTGCCAGCAGCTTATACCCCGGGAGCTCGGGCACTGAAGCTTTCTTT. Protein product: CASSLYPGSSGTEAFF. The chain combines TRBV7-9 with TRBJ1-1; no firm D call. The CDR3 covers 16 residues. V gave up 2 bases and J gave up 4 bases, with 17 bases separating them. Per germline, CDR1 SEHNR and CDR2 FQNEAQ (reference sequence).

The chain uses TRBV19 and TRBJ2-7; TRBD1 might be the D (5 bases). Trimming removed 4 bases at V and 1 base at J, with 14 bases between. The CDR3 length is 15 residues. CDR1 is LNHDA, CDR2 SQIVND, per germline (reference sequence). The CDR3 DNA is TGTGCCAGTAGTAGTAGGAGTGGGGCTTCCTACGAGCAGTACTTC. Its protein is CASSSRSGASYEQYF. The complete variable domain, with remaining parts taken from reference TRBV19 and TRBJ2-7, reads DGGITQSPKYLFRKEGQNVTLSCEQNLNHDAMYWYRQDPGQGLRLIYYSQIVNDFQKGDIAEGYSVSREKKESFPLTVTSAQKNPTAFYLCASSSRSGASYEQYFGPGTRLTVT.

The V gene is TRBV2, the J gene TRBJ2-7, with 8 bases aligning to TRBD1. There are 13 residues in the CDR3. CDR1 and CDR2 from the germline V gene are SNHLY and FYNNEI. Trimming cost V 8 bases and J 2 bases; bases outside gene matches: 5. The CDR3 DNA is TGTGCCAGCCAAAGGACAGGGACCTACGAGCAGTACTTC. It encodes CASQRTGTYEQYF.

Only one count was recorded for this clone. The chain links TRBV2 to TRBJ2-7; D might be TRBD2 (6 bases). CDR3 length equals 16 residues. CDR1 is SNHLY and CDR2 is FYNNEI in the germline V gene. Trimming shortened V by 10 bases and J by 0 bases, and 22 bases separated the two germline ends. As DNA, the CDR3 is TGTGCCACCAAGAACGGGAGACCCTCTAGCTCCTACGAGCAGTACTTC. This gives the protein CATKNGRPSSSYEQYF. The whole variable domain, remainder taken from reference TRBV2 and TRBJ2-7, is EPEVTQTPSHQVTQMGQEVILRCVPISNHLYFYWYRQILGQKVEFLVSFYNNEISEKSEIFDDQFSVERPDGSNFTLKIRSTKLEDSAMYFCATKNGRPSSSYEQYFGPGTRLTVT.

The chain carries TRBV27 and TRBJ2-5, with D perhaps TRBD2 (7 bases). The DNA end is more similar to TRBJ2-7, so the J call may be wrong. The CDR3 contains 13 residues. The V gene's germline CDR1 is MNHEY and CDR2 SMNVEV (reference sequence). CDR3 in DNA: TGTGCCAGCAGTAGGGGGGGTACCTACGAGCAGTACTTC. Translation: CASSRGGTYEQYF.

This rearrangement joins TRBV7-9 to TRBJ2-7; D is possibly TRBD2 (5 bases). Trimming removed 3 bases from V and 2 bases from J, with 11 bases in between. The CDR3 is made up of 14 amino acids. Germline V CDR1 and CDR2: SEHNR, FQNEAQ (reference sequence). CDR3 sequence (DNA): TGTGCCAGCAGCTTCCCCGACTACACCTACGAGCAGTACTTC. Its translation: CASSFPDYTYEQYF.